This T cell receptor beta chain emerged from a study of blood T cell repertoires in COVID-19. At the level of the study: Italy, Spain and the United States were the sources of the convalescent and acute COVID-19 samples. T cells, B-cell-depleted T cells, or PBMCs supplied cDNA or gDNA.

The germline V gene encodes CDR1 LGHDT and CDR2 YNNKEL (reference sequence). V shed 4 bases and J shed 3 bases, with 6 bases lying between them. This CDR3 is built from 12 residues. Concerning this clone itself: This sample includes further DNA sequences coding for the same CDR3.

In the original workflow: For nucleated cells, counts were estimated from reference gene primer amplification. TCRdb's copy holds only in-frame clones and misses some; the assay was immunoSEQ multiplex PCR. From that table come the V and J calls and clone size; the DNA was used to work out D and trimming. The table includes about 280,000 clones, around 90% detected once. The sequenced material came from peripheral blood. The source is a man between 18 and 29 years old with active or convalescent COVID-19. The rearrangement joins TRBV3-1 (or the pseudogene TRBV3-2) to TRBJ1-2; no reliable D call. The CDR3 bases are TGTGCCAGCAGCCTTCGGGACTATGGCTACACCTTC. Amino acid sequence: CASSLRDYGYTF.